This entry describes one T cell receptor (beta chain). The antigen remains undetermined. These data originate in a study of beta chain features in type 1 diabetes. Study context: The samples had approximately 110 million sorted cells examined in all. The study, taken as a whole, reports: VDJ junctions in type 1 diabetes patients carried more deletions and fewer insertions. Among patients with Type 1 diabetes, TCRB CDR3s were moderately but significantly shorter in every one of the four CD4+ subsets. Sequencing used cDNA, and cells with high TCR expression could therefore be over-represented.

Germline CDR1 SGHNT, CDR2 YYREEE (reference sequence). The CDR3 has 14 residues. Trimming took off 5 bases at V and 2 bases at J, with 13 bases between the two ends. Every bit of the isolated RNA underwent reverse transcription, so sequencing read expressed TCRB transcripts. Sequenced by immunoSEQ multiplex PCR; TCRdb stores in-frame clones only, minus some. This repertoire shows more than 250,000 clones, around 21% found once; its top ten account for around 0.028%. Sorting gave populations that all exceeded 95% purity. The gene calls are TRBV5-4 and TRBJ2-5; tentatively, D is TRBD1 (6 bases). Sequenced input: naive CD4+ T cells from blood. The clonotype comes from a woman aged 40 to 50 with type 1 diabetes. The CDR3 DNA follows: TGTGCCAGCAGAACAAGGGGGATTCAAGAGACCCAGTACTTC. Protein product: CASRTRGIQETQYF.